These 16 T cell receptor beta chains were sequenced from one sample in a study of lymphopenia after photon versus proton radiotherapy. Sequenced by immunoSEQ multiplex PCR; TCRdb stores in-frame clones only, minus some. This sample has about 33,000 clones, with roughly 88% found just once. The source material was peripheral blood, sampled from a patient treated with photon-based radiotherapy. The receptors come from a woman aged 50 to 60 with pancreatic cancer.

The rearrangement joins TRBV14 to TRBJ2-5; D may be TRBD1 (5 bases). The CDR3 has 15 amino acids. Germline loops: CDR1 SGHDN, CDR2 FVKESK. Trimming removed 5 bases from V and 1 base from J, with 14 bases in between. The CDR3 DNA is TGTGCCAGCAGCTCACTCGGACAAGCCCAAGAGACCCAGTACTTC. It translates to CASSSLGQAQETQYF.

The chain employs TRBV18 and TRBJ1-3; D is unclear. Germline lookup yields CDR1 KGHSH and CDR2 LQKENI. The CDR3 is 14 residues long. Between the trimmed V and J ends, which lost 1 base and 4 bases, there was a span of 8 bases. The CDR3 nucleotides read TGTGCCAGCTCACCACAGTTCGCAGGAAACACCATATATTTT. It yields the protein CASSPQFAGNTIYF.

The chain has TRBV19 and TRBJ2-2, with a tentative D call TRBD1 (6 bases). In germline, CDR1 is LNHDA, CDR2 SQIVND (reference sequence). The CDR3 loop spans 12 amino acids. Between the trimmed V and J ends, which lost 9 bases and 7 bases, there was a span of 12 bases. The CDR3 DNA sequence: TGTGCCAGCCAGACAGGAATCGGGGAGCTGTTTTTT. Translating it yields CASQTGIGELFF.

The V and J genes are TRBV6-1 and TRBJ2-3; D could derive from TRBD1 or TRBD2 (5 bases each). The CDR3 runs to 14 residues. Looked up from germline, CDR1 is MNHNS and CDR2 is SASEGT. V dropped 1 base and J dropped 1 base, with 6 bases sitting between them. The CDR3 DNA is TGTGCCAGCAGTGAAGTGGGACGCACAGATACGCAGTATTTT. Encoded protein: CASSEVGRTDTQYF.

The sample holds a few counts of this clone. V is TRBV19 and J is TRBJ2-5; D unclear. Germline assignment: CDR1 LNHDA and CDR2 SQIVND (reference sequence). This CDR3 contains 12 residues. V lost 1 base, J lost 2 bases, and 2 bases lay in between. In nucleotides, the CDR3 is TGTGCCAGTAGTATAGGACAAGAGACCCAGTACTTC. Translated: CASSIGQETQYF.

This chain links TRBV7-9 with TRBJ2-3, with TRBD2 as a possible D gene (5 bases). CDR1 SEHNR and CDR2 FQNEAQ come from the germline V gene (reference sequence). This CDR3 contains 12 residues. Trimming pared 3 bases from V and 5 bases from J, leaving 6 bases between. The CDR3 DNA reads as TGTGCCAGCAGCTTTACTAGAGATACGCAGTATTTT. It encodes CASSFTRDTQYF. The full variable domain, in which reference TRBV7-9 and TRBJ2-3 provide the parts outside the CDR3, is DTGVSQNPRHKITKRGQNVTFRCDPISEHNRLYWYRQTLGQGPEFLTYFQNEAQLEKSRLLSDRFSAERPKGSFSTLEIQRTEQGDSAMYLCASSFTRDTQYFGPGTRLTVL.

The chain uses TRBV6-5 and TRBJ1-3; TRBD1 matches at 9 bases. Germline V CDR1 and CDR2: MNHEY, SVGAGI. V shed 6 bases, J shed 4 bases, and the junction held 4 bases outside the gene matches. The CDR3 is 14 amino acids. For the CDR3, the DNA is TGTGCCAGCAGAGGGACAGGGAAAGGAAACACCATATATTTT. This encodes CASRGTGKGNTIYF.

This chain uses TRBV4-3 with TRBJ2-3, with unresolved D. This CDR3 comprises 14 residues. The V gene lost 0 bases and the J gene lost 0 bases, with 4 bases spanning the gap. CDR1 is LGHNA, CDR2 YSLEER, per germline. The CDR3 nucleotides read TGCGCCAGCAGCCAAGATACCAGCACAGATACGCAGTATTTT. The encoded protein is CASSQDTSTDTQYF.

The chain recombines TRBV11-2 with TRBJ1-1; unclear D gene. Between the trimmed V and J ends, which lost 0 bases and 1 base, there was a span of 3 bases. CDR3 size: 13 residues. CDR1 is SGHAT, CDR2 FQNNGV, per germline. Written as DNA, the CDR3 is TGTGCCAGCAGCTTAGAGGGGAACACTGAAGCTTTCTTT. Protein: CASSLEGNTEAFF.

The chain joins TRBV30 to TRBJ2-1; D may be TRBD2 (6 bases). The CDR3 totals 15 residues. Germline values: CDR1 GTSNPN, CDR2 SVGIG (reference sequence). V lost 1 base, J lost 4 bases, and 14 bases lay in between. CDR3 in DNA: TGTGCCTGGAGTGGGGACTTACCCCGATACAATGAGCAGTTCTTC. Its protein product is CAWSGDLPRYNEQFF.

V is TRBV7-8 and J is TRBJ1-1; TRBD1 aligns across 9 bases. There are 16 residues in the CDR3. Unmatched junction bases numbered 9, after V lost 2 bases and J lost 5 bases. Per germline, CDR1 SGHVS and CDR2 FQNEAQ. In nucleotides, the CDR3 is TGTGCCAGCAGCTTATACGAACAGGGGGCGCGGACTGAAGCTTTCTTT. It codes for CASSLYEQGARTEAFF.

The J gene is TRBJ1-4, the V gene TRBV6-5; D remains unclear. The V and J ends lost 5 bases and 4 bases respectively, with 14 bases between them. The CDR3 is made up of 15 amino acids. The V gene's germline CDR1 is MNHEY and CDR2 SVGAGI. CDR3 nucleotide sequence: TGTGCCAGCAGTCCCAGACTGACACTTAATGAAAAACTGTTTTTT. This codes for CASSPRLTLNEKLFF.

J is TRBJ2-2 and V is TRBV29-1, with 12 bases identical to TRBD2. With V trimmed by 6 bases and J by 0 bases, 11 bases remained unmatched. CDR1 and CDR2 (germline): SQVTM, ANQGSEA. The CDR3 has 18 residues. The CDR3 loop is CSVGTSGFQNANTGELFF. Here the CDR3 DNA reads TGCAGCGTGGGGACTAGCGGGTTTCAAAACGCGAACACCGGGGAGCTGTTTTTT.

The J gene is TRBJ2-2, the V gene TRBV10-3; 14 nucleotides agree with TRBD2. CDR3 length: 15 amino acids. The germline V gene encodes CDR1 ENHRY and CDR2 SYGVKD. Trimming at V came to 8 bases and at J to 5 bases, leaving 4 bases not matched to a gene. The DNA of the CDR3 is TGTGCCATCGGGGGACTAGCGGGAGCGACCGGGGAGCTGTTTTTT. Protein sequence: CAIGGLAGATGELFF.

The rearrangement joins TRBV4-1 to TRBJ2-5, with TRBD1 as a possible D gene (6 bases). The CDR3 has 15 residues. Trimming removed 4 bases from V and 0 bases from J, with 12 bases in between. Germline V gives CDR1 MGHRA, CDR2 YSYEKL. The CDR3 is CASSPQTGNQETQYF. The CDR3 bases are TGCGCCAGCAGCCCCCAAACAGGGAACCAAGAGACCCAGTACTTC.

This chain connects TRBV5-4 to TRBJ1-1; D call uncertain. Germline assignment: CDR1 SGHNT and CDR2 YYREEE (reference sequence). Trimming took 0 bases from V and 2 from J, leaving 8 bases between them. The CDR3 has 14 amino acids. The CDR3 reads CASSLDRSNTEAFF. The CDR3, as DNA: TGTGCCAGCAGCTTGGACAGATCCAACACTGAAGCTTTCTTT.